The present entry profiles one T cell receptor beta chain with its context. As yet, its antigen is unknown. Here immunoSEQ multiplex PCR was the method, and the copy in TCRdb shows in-frame clones only, minus some. Among roughly 56,000 clones listed, around 85% were seen once. The sample belongs to a study of T cell responses to AZD1222 COVID-19 vaccine. CDR3 length: 17 residues. Germline-derived CDR1 and CDR2 are SGHTS and YDEGEE. After removal of 4 bases from V and 7 bases from J, the junction contained 10 bases not matched to a gene. General study points: Nearly half of spike-specific TCRs reportedly target variant regions that are unmutated in the B.1.351 and B.1.1.7 variants.

The specimen was peripheral blood, collected 28 days after the second AZD1222 dose. The V and J genes are TRBV5-8 and TRBJ2-2; 13 bases are shared with TRBD2. The receptor was isolated from an adult who received the AZD1222 COVID-19 vaccine. The CDR3 reads CASSASGLAGKDGELFF. For the CDR3, the DNA is TGTGCCAGCAGCGCCTCGGGACTAGCGGGAAAAGACGGGGAGCTGTTTTTT.